This is a list of T cell receptor beta chains from one sample in a study of cytomegalovirus exposure and HLA in healthy donors. Only in-frame clones appear in the TCRdb table, and some are missing; sequencing was by immunoSEQ multiplex PCR. The repertoire includes 120,000 or so clones, 89% of them detected once, and around 1.2% sits in the top ten. Sequencing was carried out using PBMCs. These receptors originate from a woman aged 18 to 35 in good health and CMV-seronegative. The CDR3 runs from the conserved cysteine through the conserved F or W. Each record gives: V gene, clone size, D gene, J gene, CDR3 DNA, CDR3 protein. D genes are given only for firm matches. Clone size is stated in some rows and not others, as once, few, many or a class when expanded.

>TRBV6-4|few|.|TRBJ2-2
TGTGCCAGCAGTGACTCGACTGGGTCCACAGGGGAGCTGTTTTTT
CASSDSTGSTGELFF
>TRBV6-4|.|TRBD1|TRBJ1-5
TGTGCCAGCAGTGACTCCGGGACAGGGACCGGCTTCTTAGCCAATCAGCCCCAGCATTTT
CASSDSGTGTGFLANQPQHF
>TRBV7-9|.|.|TRBJ1-2
TGTGCCAGCAGCTTAGGTTGGGGTAGCGGTTACACCTTC
CASSLGWGSGYTF
>TRBV4-3|.|.|TRBJ2-1
TGCGCCAGCAGCCAAGGTTTAGCGGTCTCCTACAATGAGCAGTTCTTC
CASSQGLAVSYNEQFF
>TRBV18|.|.|TRBJ1-2
TGTGCCAGCTCACCCCGTCTGACGGATGACTATGGCTACGCCTTC
CASSPRLTDDYGYAF
>TRBV5-6|.|.|TRBJ1-3
TGTGCCAGCAGCTTGGGACCGACAGACTCTGGAAACACCATATATTTT
CASSLGPTDSGNTIYF
>TRBV6-6|.|.|TRBJ2-2
TGTGCCAGCAGTGCGGACGGGGAGGCGGTCCCGGGGGAGCTGTTTTTT
CASSADGEAVPGELFF
>TRBV7-2|.|.|TRBJ1-5
TGTGCCAGCAGCTTAGCCCCTACCGGGCCCCAGCATTTT
CASSLAPTGPQHF
>TRBV5-1|.|.|TRBJ2-7
TGCGCCAGCAGCCCGGACAGCTCCTACGAGCAGTACTTC
CASSPDSSYEQYF
>TRBV27|.|TRBD2|TRBJ2-1
TGTGCCAGCACTCTTAATAGCGGGGGCCGTTACAATGAGCAGTTCTTC
CASTLNSGGRYNEQFF
>TRBV5-4|.|TRBD2|TRBJ2-3
TGTGCCAGCAGCTCGGAGGGGCTAGCGGGAGGGCAGGGCACAGATACGCAGTATTTT
CASSSEGLAGGQGTDTQYF
>TRBV7-6|.|TRBD1|TRBJ2-3
TGTGCCAGCAGCCGGGACAGGGTGGGGGCAGATACGCAGTATTTT
CASSRDRVGADTQYF
>TRBV28|.|TRBD2|TRBJ2-7
TGTGCCAGCAGTCCGGAGCGGGGGGAGGCGGGCGAGCAGTACTTC
CASSPERGEAGEQYF
>TRBV28|once|.|TRBJ2-1
TGTGCCAGCAGCCTTAACAATGAGCAGTTCTTC
CASSLNNEQFF
>TRBV6-1|once|TRBD2|TRBJ2-3
TGTGCCAGCAGCAAACTAGCGGGGGAGACAGATACGCAGTATTTT
CASSKLAGETDTQYF
>TRBV6-1|.|.|TRBJ1-5
TGTGCCAGCAGTCAGGTTTATAGCAATCAGCCCCAGCATTTT
CASSQVYSNQPQHF
>TRBV6-5|.|.|TRBJ1-1
TGTGCCAGCAGTTACCAGGAGAACACTGAAGCTTTCTTT
CASSYQENTEAFF
>TRBV28|.|.|TRBJ1-3
TGTGCCAGCAGACCTAGCTTGGCGGGGCGAGGAAACACCATATATTTT
CASRPSLAGRGNTIYF
>TRBV29-1|.|TRBD1|TRBJ1-5
TGCAGCGTTGCGACCGGGACAGGGGCTAATCAGCCCCAGCATTTT
CSVATGTGANQPQHF
>TRBV14|once|TRBD2|TRBJ2-7
TGTGCCAGCAGCCAAGATGGGACTAGCGGGGATTCCCTTCATTATCCCTACGAGCAGTACTTC
CASSQDGTSGDSLHYPYEQYF
>TRBV27|.|.|TRBJ2-7
TGTGCCAGCAGCTCGGACACGCTGTGGCAGTACTTC
CASSSDTLWQYF
>TRBV18|.|.|TRBJ1-5
TGTGCCAGCTCACCAGAGGCTCCTAGAGGTGTAAGCAATCAGCCCCAGCATTTT
CASSPEAPRGVSNQPQHF
>TRBV23-1|.|TRBD1|TRBJ1-5
TGCGCCAGCAGTCAATCTCTAGACAGGGGCAATCAGCCCCAGCATTTT
CASSQSLDRGNQPQHF
>TRBV9|.|.|TRBJ2-2
TGTGCCAGCAGCGCCCGGGTTCTAGCGAGCACCGGGGGGCTGTTTTTT
CASSARVLASTGGLFF
>TRBV29-1|.|.|TRBJ1-1
TGCAGCGTTGCGCGGCAGGGAAACACTGAAGCTTTCTTT
CSVARQGNTEAFF
>TRBV28|.|.|TRBJ1-2
TGTGCCAGCTGGGGTCTTCGCAGGGGTGACTATGGCTACACCTTC
CASWGLRRGDYGYTF
>TRBV2|.|.|TRBJ1-2
TGTGCCAGCAGTGAAAGTCAGTCCTTATGGGGCTACACCTTC
CASSESQSLWGYTF
>TRBV19|.|TRBD1|TRBJ2-7
TGTGCCAGTACCCCCGGAGCGGCAGGGGGCTCCTACGAGCAGTACTTC
CASTPGAAGGSYEQYF
>TRBV6-5|.|TRBD1|TRBJ1-1
TGTGCCACAAAAAAGACAGGGTCTCTCGAAGCTTTCTTT
CATKKTGSLEAFF
>TRBV11-3|.|TRBD1|TRBJ2-7
TGTGCCAGCAGCTTAAGTGACAGGGGCTACGAGCAGTACTTC
CASSLSDRGYEQYF
>TRBV30|.|.|TRBJ1-1
TGTGCCTGGATACAAAGTGAAGCTTTCTTT
CAWIQSEAFF
>TRBV14|.|TRBD2|TRBJ2-7
TGTGCCAGCAGCTTAACCGGACTAGCGGGAGTCAAGCAGTACTTC
CASSLTGLAGVKQYF
>TRBV19|few|.|TRBJ1-2
TGTGCCAGTTCAAGACTGAACTATGGCTACACCTTC
CASSRLNYGYTF
>TRBV11-2|.|.|TRBJ2-3
TGTGCCAGCAGCTTAGTCAACCCCCGTCGGGCAGATACGCAGTATTTT
CASSLVNPRRADTQYF
>TRBV7-6|.|.|TRBJ2-3
TGTGCCAGCAGCTCAACAGCTACTGGACTCTCAAGCACAGATACGCAGTATTTT
CASSSTATGLSSTDTQYF
>TRBV5-1|.|.|TRBJ1-1
TGCGCCAGCAGTTTTACAGGGAACACTGAAGCTTTCTTT
CASSFTGNTEAFF
>TRBV4-2|few|.|TRBJ1-1
TGTGCCAGCAGCCCGTTTACAGTGAACACTGAAGCTTTCTTT
CASSPFTVNTEAFF
>TRBV5-1|.|TRBD1|TRBJ2-5
TGCGCCAGCAGCCCCGGGGTGTTATCGGGGACAGAAAAAGAGACCCAGTACTTC
CASSPGVLSGTEKETQYF
>TRBV29-1|.|TRBD1|TRBJ1-2
TGCAGCGTTGAAGATCGGGACAGGGGGGGTTATGGCTACACCTTC
CSVEDRDRGGYGYTF
>TRBV29-1|.|.|TRBJ2-7
TGCAGCGTTGAAGATGGCAGGGTCCACGAGCAGTACTTC
CSVEDGRVHEQYF